These T cell receptor beta chains were read from a single sample in a study of blood T cell repertoires in COVID-19. Using immunoSEQ multiplex PCR, the repertoire was profiled, and TCRdb retains in-frame clones only, with some absent. The data show 130,000 to 150,000 clones, with 75% to 85% seen just once and 10% held by the top ten. Sequencing was done on a sample of peripheral blood. The source is a man between 60 and 70 years old with active or convalescent COVID-19. The CDR3 runs from the conserved cysteine through the conserved F or W. D genes are given only for firm matches. Some rows have no size entry. The others give once, few or many, or a class for an expanded clone.

CDR3 protein: CASSLVDGEIKAFF; CDR3 DNA: TGTGCCAGCAGCTTAGTGGATGGGGAGATTAAAGCTTTCTTT; V gene: TRBV7-9; clone size: .; D gene: .; J gene: TRBJ1-1
CDR3 protein: CATSDSRKVTDTQYF; CDR3 DNA: TGTGCCACCAGTGACTCTAGAAAGGTCACAGATACGCAGTATTTT; V gene: TRBV24-1; clone size: .; D gene: .; J gene: TRBJ2-3
CDR3 protein: CASSPGLAQYNEQFF; CDR3 DNA: TGTGCCAGCTCCCCCGGACTAGCACAGTACAATGAGCAGTTCTTC; V gene: TRBV18; clone size: once; D gene: TRBD2; J gene: TRBJ2-1
CDR3 protein: CASSIGGAASEKLFF; CDR3 DNA: TGTGCCAGTAGTATCGGTGGGGCAGCCTCCGAAAAACTGTTTTTT; V gene: TRBV19; clone size: .; D gene: .; J gene: TRBJ1-4
CDR3 protein: CASRRGLAVGELFF; CDR3 DNA: TGTGCCAGTAGGCGTGGACTAGCGGTCGGGGAGCTGTTTTTT; V gene: TRBV19; clone size: .; D gene: TRBD2; J gene: TRBJ2-2
CDR3 protein: CASSMTDFLGGQETQYF; CDR3 DNA: TGTGCCAGTAGTATGACGGACTTTTTAGGGGGCCAAGAGACCCAGTACTTC; V gene: TRBV19; clone size: .; D gene: .; J gene: TRBJ2-5
CDR3 protein: CASSPQDRGGQPQHF; CDR3 DNA: TGTGCCAGCTCACCACAGGACAGGGGGGGTCAGCCCCAGCATTTT; V gene: TRBV18; clone size: .; D gene: TRBD1; J gene: TRBJ1-5
CDR3 protein: CASSEGGETGQPQHF; CDR3 DNA: TGTGCCAGCAGTGAAGGGGGGGAGACGGGACAGCCCCAGCATTTT; V gene: TRBV6-1; clone size: .; D gene: .; J gene: TRBJ1-5
CDR3 protein: CASSQDSGQQPIYTF; CDR3 DNA: TGTGCCAGCAGCCAAGATTCAGGACAGCAACCTATCTACACCTTC; V gene: TRBV3-1/TRBV3-2; clone size: .; D gene: .; J gene: TRBJ1-2
CDR3 protein: CASSFGRESTEAFF; CDR3 DNA: TGCGCCAGCAGCTTTGGCAGGGAATCAACTGAAGCTTTCTTT; V gene: TRBV5-1; clone size: .; D gene: .; J gene: TRBJ1-1
CDR3 protein: CAWKWGTGGTEAFF; CDR3 DNA: TGTGCCTGGAAGTGGGGGACAGGGGGGACTGAAGCTTTCTTT; V gene: TRBV30; clone size: once; D gene: TRBD1; J gene: TRBJ1-1
CDR3 protein: CASSSPQGEDSPLHF; CDR3 DNA: TGTGCCAGCAGCTCGCCACAGGGCGAGGATTCACCCCTCCACTTT; V gene: TRBV7-9; clone size: .; D gene: .; J gene: TRBJ1-6
CDR3 protein: CATMNRASEVNQPQHF; CDR3 DNA: TGTGCCACCATGAACAGGGCTTCGGAAGTCAATCAGCCCCAGCATTTT; V gene: TRBV10-3; clone size: few; D gene: .; J gene: TRBJ1-5
CDR3 protein: CASSESHTEINTEAFF; CDR3 DNA: TGTGCCAGCAGTGAATCCCATACAGAGATCAACACTGAAGCTTTCTTT; V gene: TRBV2; clone size: .; D gene: .; J gene: TRBJ1-1
CDR3 protein: CASSEFGWANSPLHF; CDR3 DNA: TGTGCCAGCAGTGAATTTGGGTGGGCAAATTCACCCCTCCACTTT; V gene: TRBV25-1; clone size: once; D gene: .; J gene: TRBJ1-6
CDR3 protein: CASSLERGKSAFF; CDR3 DNA: TGTGCCAGCAGCTTAGAACGGGGGAAGTCAGCTTTCTTT; V gene: TRBV11-2; clone size: .; D gene: .; J gene: TRBJ1-1
CDR3 protein: CASSYSRDRGYEQYF; CDR3 DNA: TGTGCCAGCAGTTACTCGAGGGACAGGGGTTACGAGCAGTACTTC; V gene: TRBV6-2/TRBV6-3; clone size: once; D gene: TRBD1; J gene: TRBJ2-7
CDR3 protein: CASSTREIVREAFF; CDR3 DNA: TGTGCCAGCAGTACTCGGGAGATCGTTCGGGAAGCTTTCTTT; V gene: TRBV6-5; clone size: .; D gene: .; J gene: TRBJ1-1
CDR3 protein: CASRQGLAGGEGYNEQFF; CDR3 DNA: TGTGCCAGCAGACAGGGACTAGCGGGAGGTGAGGGCTACAATGAGCAGTTCTTC; V gene: TRBV11-2; clone size: .; D gene: TRBD2; J gene: TRBJ2-1
CDR3 protein: CASVLGGTSPSGANVLTF; CDR3 DNA: TGTGCCAGTGTACTGGGGGGGACATCACCCTCTGGGGCCAACGTCCTGACTTTC; V gene: TRBV19; clone size: .; D gene: .; J gene: TRBJ2-6
CDR3 protein: CASSRLLAGAYNEQFF; CDR3 DNA: TGCGCCAGCAGCCGACTACTAGCGGGCGCTTACAATGAGCAGTTCTTC; V gene: TRBV4-3; clone size: .; D gene: TRBD2; J gene: TRBJ2-1
CDR3 protein: CASSLTGTSGRAIDIQYF; CDR3 DNA: TGTGCCAGCAGCTTAACCGGGACTAGCGGGAGGGCCATCGACATTCAGTACTTC; V gene: TRBV7-2; clone size: .; D gene: TRBD2; J gene: TRBJ2-4
CDR3 protein: CASGLGEKLFF; CDR3 DNA: TGTGCTAGTGGACTAGGGGAAAAACTGTTTTTT; V gene: TRBV12-5; clone size: .; D gene: .; J gene: TRBJ1-4
CDR3 protein: CASSYKEAQPQHF; CDR3 DNA: TGTGCCAGCAGTTACAAGGAGGCTCAGCCCCAGCATTTT; V gene: TRBV6-5; clone size: .; D gene: .; J gene: TRBJ1-5
CDR3 protein: CASRGNRGHGELFF; CDR3 DNA: TGTGCCAGCAGGGGGAACAGGGGACACGGGGAGCTGTTTTTT; V gene: TRBV2; clone size: .; D gene: TRBD1; J gene: TRBJ2-2